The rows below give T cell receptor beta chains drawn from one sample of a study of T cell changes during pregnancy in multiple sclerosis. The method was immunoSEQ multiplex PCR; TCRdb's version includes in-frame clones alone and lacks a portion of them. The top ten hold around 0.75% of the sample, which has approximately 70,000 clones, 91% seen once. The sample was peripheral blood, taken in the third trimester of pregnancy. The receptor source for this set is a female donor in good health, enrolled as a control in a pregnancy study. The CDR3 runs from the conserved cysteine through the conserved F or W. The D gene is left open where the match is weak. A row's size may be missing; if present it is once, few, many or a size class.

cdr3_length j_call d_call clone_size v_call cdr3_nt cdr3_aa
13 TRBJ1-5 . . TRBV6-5 TGTGCCAGCAGTTCCATCTCGGAGCAGCCCCAGCATTTT CASSSISEQPQHF
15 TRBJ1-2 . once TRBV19 TGTGCCAGTAGTGCATCACTGGACAGCATCTATGGCTACACCTTC CASSASLDSIYGYTF
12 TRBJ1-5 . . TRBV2 TGTGCCACTGGACAGAGCAATCAGCCCCAGCATTTT CATGQSNQPQHF
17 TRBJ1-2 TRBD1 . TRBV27 TGTGCCAGCAGTTTTTATGGACAGGGGAATCCTAACTATGGCTACACCTTC CASSFYGQGNPNYGYTF
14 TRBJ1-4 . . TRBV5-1 TGCGCCAGCAGCTTGGGGAGGGCTAATGAAAAACTGTTTTTT CASSLGRANEKLFF
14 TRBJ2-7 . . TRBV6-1 TGTGCCAGCAGTGGAACTAGATTTGTCTACGAGCAGTACTTC CASSGTRFVYEQYF
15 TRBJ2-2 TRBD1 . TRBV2 TGTGCCACCGCGACCGTTCAGGGGGCAACCGGGGAGCTGTTTTTT CATATVQGATGELFF
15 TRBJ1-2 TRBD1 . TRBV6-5 TGTGCCAGCAGAGTGCGGACAGGGACAAACTATGGCTACACCTTC CASRVRTGTNYGYTF
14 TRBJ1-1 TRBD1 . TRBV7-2 TGTGCCAGCAGCTCCTTCGACAGGGCCGCTGAAGCTTTCTTT CASSSFDRAAEAFF
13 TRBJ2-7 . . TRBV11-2 TGTGCCAGCAGCGTACTCCCAGGGAACGAGCAGTACTTC CASSVLPGNEQYF
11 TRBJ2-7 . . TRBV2 TGTGCCAGCAGTGGGAGGGGGCGTTGGTACTTC CASSGRGRWYF
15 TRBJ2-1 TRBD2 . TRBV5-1 TGCGCCAGCAGCCGACTAGCGGTAGATGGTGGTGAGCAGTTCTTC CASSRLAVDGGEQFF
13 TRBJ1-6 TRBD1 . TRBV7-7 TGTGCCAGCAGCTTCGACAGGGGTTCACCCCTCCACTTT CASSFDRGSPLHF
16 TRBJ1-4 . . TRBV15 TGTGCCACCAGCTCCCACCCTGGGAGCACTAATGAAAAACTGTTTTTT CATSSHPGSTNEKLFF
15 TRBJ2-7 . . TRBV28 TGTGCCAGCAGACCGAACGGGGGGCGCTTGAACGAGCAGTACTTC CASRPNGGRLNEQYF
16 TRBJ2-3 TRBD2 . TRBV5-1 TGCGCCAGCAGCTTGGTACTAGCGGGGGGCACAGATACGCAGTATTTT CASSLVLAGGTDTQYF
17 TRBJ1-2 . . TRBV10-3 TGTGCCATCAGTGAGTCGAAGATCTCAGATCCAATCTATGGCTACACCTTC CAISESKISDPIYGYTF
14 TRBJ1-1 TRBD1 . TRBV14 TGTGCCAGCAGCCAATACCGACAGGGCACTGAAGCTTTCTTT CASSQYRQGTEAFF
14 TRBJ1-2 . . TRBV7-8 TGTGCCAGCAGCTTGGGAGGGAATGACTATGGCTACACCTTC CASSLGGNDYGYTF
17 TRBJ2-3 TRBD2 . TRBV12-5 TGTGCTAGTGGTTCCCGACTAGCGGGGGGGAGCACAGATACGCAGTATTTT CASGSRLAGGSTDTQYF
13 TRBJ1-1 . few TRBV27 TGTGCCAGCAGGGGTGAGGGCCACACTGAAGCTTTCTTT CASRGEGHTEAFF
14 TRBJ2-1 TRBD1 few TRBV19 TGTGCCAGTTACGGACAGGGCTCCTACAATGAGCAGTTCTTC CASYGQGSYNEQFF
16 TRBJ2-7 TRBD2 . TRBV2 TGTGCCAGCAGTGAAGCCCTAGCGGGGAGAGCCTACGAGCAGTACTTC CASSEALAGRAYEQYF
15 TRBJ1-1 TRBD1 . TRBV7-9 TGTGCCAGCAGCTTTCTGGGACAGGGACGATCTGAAGCTTTCTTT CASSFLGQGRSEAFF
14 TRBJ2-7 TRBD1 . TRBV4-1 TGCGCCAGCAGCCAAGGACAGGGATCCTACGAGCAGTACTTC CASSQGQGSYEQYF
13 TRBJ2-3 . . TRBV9 TGTGCCAGCAGCGTAGGAGGCACAGATACGCAGTATTTT CASSVGGTDTQYF
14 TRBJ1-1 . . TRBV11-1 TGTGCCAGCAGCCCCGACAGGACGAACACTGAAGCTTTCTTT CASSPDRTNTEAFF
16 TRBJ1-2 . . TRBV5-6 TGTGCCAGCAGCTCGAATTTTGGGGCCCCCTACTATGGCTACACCTTC CASSSNFGAPYYGYTF
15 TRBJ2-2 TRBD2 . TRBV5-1 TGCGCCAGCAGCCAGGGACTAGCGAACACCGGGGAGCTGTTTTTT CASSQGLANTGELFF
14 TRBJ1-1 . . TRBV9 TGTGCCAGCAGCGCCTTCTCAGGGGACACTGAAGCTTTCTTT CASSAFSGDTEAFF
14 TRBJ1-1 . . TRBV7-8 TGTGCCAGCAGCGCCGGAGGGAGGAACACTGAAGCTTTCTTT CASSAGGRNTEAFF
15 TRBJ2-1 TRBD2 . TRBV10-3 TGTGCCATCAGCGAGACTAGCGAGAACTACAATGAGCAGTTCTTC CAISETSENYNEQFF
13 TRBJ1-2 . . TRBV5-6 TGTGCCAGCACCCTAGGGGGTCGAGGGGGCTACACCTTC CASTLGGRGGYTF
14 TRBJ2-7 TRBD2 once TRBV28 TGTGCCAGCAGTTTATGGGGACTAAACTACGAGCAGTACTTC CASSLWGLNYEQYF
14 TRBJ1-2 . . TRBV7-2 TGTGCCAGCAGCTTTCCCCCAGGGGCCAGTGGCTACACCTTC CASSFPPGASGYTF
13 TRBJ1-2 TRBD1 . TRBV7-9 TGTGCCAGCAGCGCGGACAGGGTGCGTGGCTACACCTTC CASSADRVRGYTF
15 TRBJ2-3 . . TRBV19 TGTGCCAGTAGTGCCGCTAGGCTGCGCACAGATACGCAGTATTTT CASSAARLRTDTQYF
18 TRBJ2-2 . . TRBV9 TGTGCCAGCAGCGTAGATCAGGGTTCGGCCACGAACACCGGGGAGCTGTTTTTT CASSVDQGSATNTGELFF
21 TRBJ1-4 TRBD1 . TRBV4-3 TGCGCCAGCAGCCAAGATCGGGCCGGCGACAGGGGATACGCAACTAATGAAAAACTGTTTTTT CASSQDRAGDRGYATNEKLFF
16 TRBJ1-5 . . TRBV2 TGTGCCAGCCTAAATGGGCCCGCAAATAGCAATCAGCCCCAGCATTTT CASLNGPANSNQPQHF
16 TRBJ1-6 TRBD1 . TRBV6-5 TGTGCCAGCAGTTACACTTCACAGGGGCAGAATTCACCCCTCCACTTT CASSYTSQGQNSPLHF
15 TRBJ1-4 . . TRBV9 TGTGCCAGCAGCGTTACAGGAGAAGTCGTTGAAAAACTGTTTTTT CASSVTGEVVEKLFF
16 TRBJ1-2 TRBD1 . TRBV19 TGTGCCAGTAGTCGAACTTTCACCGGGACAGGCTATGGCTACACCTTC CASSRTFTGTGYGYTF
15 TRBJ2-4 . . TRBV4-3 TGCGCCAGCAGCCAAGATGGTAGGGGCGGAAACATTCAGTACTTC CASSQDGRGGNIQYF
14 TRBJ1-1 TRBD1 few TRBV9 TGTGCCAGCAGCACAACAGGGGCCTACACTGAAGCTTTCTTT CASSTTGAYTEAFF
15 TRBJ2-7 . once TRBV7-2 TGTGCCAGCAGTCAGGGGCACTCAATCACCTACGAGCAGTACTTC CASSQGHSITYEQYF
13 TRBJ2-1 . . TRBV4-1 TGCGCCAGCAGCCAGGTTAGCTACAATGAGCAGTTCTTC CASSQVSYNEQFF
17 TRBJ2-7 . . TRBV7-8 TGTGCCAGCAGCCCATCCCTGTGGTTAGAGGGCTCCTACGAGCAGTACTTC CASSPSLWLEGSYEQYF
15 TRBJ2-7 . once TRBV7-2 TGTGCCAGCAGCCAAGTAGACGGCAGGGTGGGCGAGCAGTACTTC CASSQVDGRVGEQYF
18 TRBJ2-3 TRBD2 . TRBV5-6 TGTGCCAGCAGCTTGGGAATCAGACTAGCGGGGGGTTCAGATACGCAGTATTTT CASSLGIRLAGGSDTQYF
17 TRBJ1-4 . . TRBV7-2 TGTGCCAGCAGCCGATCCATGGGAGGAGCAACTAATGAAAAACTGTTTTTT CASSRSMGGATNEKLFF
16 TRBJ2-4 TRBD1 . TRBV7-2 TGTGCCAGCAGCCCCCAGACAGGGGTTGCCAAAAACATTCAGTACTTC CASSPQTGVAKNIQYF
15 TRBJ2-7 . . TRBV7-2 TGTGCCAGCACCTTCCCCCTCACTCCGTCTTGGGAGCAGTACTTC CASTFPLTPSWEQYF
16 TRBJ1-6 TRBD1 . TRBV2 TGTGCCAGCAGCGGAGGGACAGGGAACATGAATTCACCCCTCCACTTT CASSGGTGNMNSPLHF
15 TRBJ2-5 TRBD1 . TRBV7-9 TGTGCCAGCAGCTTAGCACAGGGGTACCAAGAGACCCAGTACTTC CASSLAQGYQETQYF
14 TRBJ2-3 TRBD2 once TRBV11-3 TGTGCCAGCAGCCCGGGGGGATCCACAGATACGCAGTATTTT CASSPGGSTDTQYF
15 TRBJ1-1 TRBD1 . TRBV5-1 TGCGCCAGCAGCTTACGGACAGGGAGACAAGCTGAAGCTTTCTTT CASSLRTGRQAEAFF